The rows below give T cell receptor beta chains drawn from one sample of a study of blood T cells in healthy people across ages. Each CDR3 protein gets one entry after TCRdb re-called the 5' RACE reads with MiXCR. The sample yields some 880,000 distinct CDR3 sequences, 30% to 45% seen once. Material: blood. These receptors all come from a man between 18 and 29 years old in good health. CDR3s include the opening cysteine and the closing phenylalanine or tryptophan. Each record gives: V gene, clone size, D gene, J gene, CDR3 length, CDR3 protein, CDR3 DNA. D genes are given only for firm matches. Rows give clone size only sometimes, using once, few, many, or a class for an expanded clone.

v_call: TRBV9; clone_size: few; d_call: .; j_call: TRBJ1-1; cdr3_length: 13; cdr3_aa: CASSARGGAEAFF; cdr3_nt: TGTGCCAGCAGCGCACGGGGAGGGGCTGAAGCTTTCTTT
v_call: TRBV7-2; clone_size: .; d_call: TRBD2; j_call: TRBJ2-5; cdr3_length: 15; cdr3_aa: CAGRTIAGQGETQYF; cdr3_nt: TGTGCCGGCAGGACAATAGCGGGGCAGGGAGAGACCCAGTACTTC
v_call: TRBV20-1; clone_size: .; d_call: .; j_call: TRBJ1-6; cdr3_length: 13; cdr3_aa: CSAFDRVTSPLHF; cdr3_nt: TGCAGTGCTTTTGACAGAGTTACTTCACCCCTCCACTTT
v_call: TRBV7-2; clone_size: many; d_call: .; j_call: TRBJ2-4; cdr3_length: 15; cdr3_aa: CASSLSSPGASEQYF; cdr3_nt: TGTGCCAGCAGCTTATCATCTCCAGGGGCGTCGGAGCAGTACTTC
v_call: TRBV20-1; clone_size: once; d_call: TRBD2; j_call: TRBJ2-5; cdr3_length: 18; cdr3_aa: CSARGGLTSGGIQETQYF; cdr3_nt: TGCAGTGCTAGGGGGGGCCTGACTAGCGGGGGCATCCAAGAGACCCAGTACTTC
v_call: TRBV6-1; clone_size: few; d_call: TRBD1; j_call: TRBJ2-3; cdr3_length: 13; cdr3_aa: CASRETGEDTQYF; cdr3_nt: TGTGCCAGCAGGGAAACAGGGGAAGATACGCAGTATTTT
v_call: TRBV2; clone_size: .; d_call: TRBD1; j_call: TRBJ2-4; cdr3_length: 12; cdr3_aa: CASNQGENIQYF; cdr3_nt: TGTGCCAGCAACCAGGGGGAAAACATTCAGTACTTC
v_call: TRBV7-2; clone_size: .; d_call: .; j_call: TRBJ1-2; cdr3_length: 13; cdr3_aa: CASSGGVNYGYTF; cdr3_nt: TGTGCCAGCAGCGGGGGGGTTAACTATGGCTACACCTTC
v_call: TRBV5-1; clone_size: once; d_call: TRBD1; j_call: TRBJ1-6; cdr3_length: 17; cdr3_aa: CASSHEEGALGQSPLHF; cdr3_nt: TGCGCCAGCAGCCACGAAGAGGGGGCTTTGGGACAATCACCCCTCCACTTT
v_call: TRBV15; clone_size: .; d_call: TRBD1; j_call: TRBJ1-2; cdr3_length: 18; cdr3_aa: CATSRDNSIATGADGYTF; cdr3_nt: TGTGCCACCAGCAGAGATAATAGTATCGCAACAGGGGCCGATGGCTACACCTTC
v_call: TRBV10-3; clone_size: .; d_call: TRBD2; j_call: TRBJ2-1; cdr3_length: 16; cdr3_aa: CATRLETSGLPNGQFF; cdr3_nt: TGTGCCACCAGACTCGAGACTAGCGGTTTGCCGAATGGGCAGTTCTTC
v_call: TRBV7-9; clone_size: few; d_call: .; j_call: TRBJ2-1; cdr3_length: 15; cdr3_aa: CASSPGTLNYNEQFF; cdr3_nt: TGTGCCAGCAGCCCCGGGACACTTAACTACAATGAGCAGTTCTTC
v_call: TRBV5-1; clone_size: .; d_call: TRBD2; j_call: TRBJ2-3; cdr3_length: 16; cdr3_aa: CASSMPAGASTDTQYF; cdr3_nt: TGCGCCAGCAGCATGCCGGCGGGAGCTAGCACAGATACGCAGTATTTT
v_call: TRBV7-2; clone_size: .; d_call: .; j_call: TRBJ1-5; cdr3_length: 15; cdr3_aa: CASSLSSAANQPQHF; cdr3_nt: TGTGCCAGCAGCTTATCGTCGGCAGCTAATCAGCCCCAGCATTTT
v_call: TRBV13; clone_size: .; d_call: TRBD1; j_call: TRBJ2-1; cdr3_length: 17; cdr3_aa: CASSSVRWGQGVDEQFF; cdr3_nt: TGTGCCAGCAGCTCGGTTCGGTGGGGACAGGGTGTGGATGAGCAGTTCTTC
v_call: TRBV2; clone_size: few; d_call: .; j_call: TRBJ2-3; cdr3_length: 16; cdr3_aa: CASSSRRDTSTDTQYF; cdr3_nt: TGTGCCAGCAGCTCACGTCGGGATACCAGCACAGATACGCAGTATTTT
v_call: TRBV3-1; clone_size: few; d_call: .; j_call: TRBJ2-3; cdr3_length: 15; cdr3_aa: CASSQSGVPTDTQYF; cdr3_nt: TGTGCCAGCAGCCAATCGGGGGTCCCCACAGATACGCAGTATTTT
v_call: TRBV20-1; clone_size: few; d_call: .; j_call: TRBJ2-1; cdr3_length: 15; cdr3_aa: CSARAGTPKGNEQFF; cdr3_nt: TGCAGTGCGAGAGCCGGGACCCCAAAAGGCAATGAGCAGTTCTTC
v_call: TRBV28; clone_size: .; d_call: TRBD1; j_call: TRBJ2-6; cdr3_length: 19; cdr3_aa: CASSFQQGARISGANVLTF; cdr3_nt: TGTGCCAGCAGTTTCCAACAGGGGGCCCGTATCTCTGGGGCCAACGTCCTGACTTTC
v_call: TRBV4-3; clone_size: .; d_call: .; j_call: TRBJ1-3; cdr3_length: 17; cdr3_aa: CASSQKPGEGTGNTIYF; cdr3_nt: TGCGCCAGCAGCCAAAAACCAGGGGAAGGAACTGGAAACACCATATATTTT
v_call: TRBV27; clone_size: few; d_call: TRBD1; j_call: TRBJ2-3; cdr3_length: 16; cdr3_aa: CASSILQGAITDTQYF; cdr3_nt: TGTGCCAGCAGTATCCTACAGGGGGCCATAACAGATACGCAGTATTTT
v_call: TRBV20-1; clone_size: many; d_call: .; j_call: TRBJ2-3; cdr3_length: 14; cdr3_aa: CSASRLLPTDTQYF; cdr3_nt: TGCAGTGCTAGCCGACTACTACCTACAGATACGCAGTATTTT
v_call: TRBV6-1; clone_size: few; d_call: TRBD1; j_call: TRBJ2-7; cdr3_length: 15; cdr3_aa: CASSEGQGQGDEQYF; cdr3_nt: TGTGCCAGCAGTGAAGGGCAAGGACAGGGGGACGAGCAGTACTTC